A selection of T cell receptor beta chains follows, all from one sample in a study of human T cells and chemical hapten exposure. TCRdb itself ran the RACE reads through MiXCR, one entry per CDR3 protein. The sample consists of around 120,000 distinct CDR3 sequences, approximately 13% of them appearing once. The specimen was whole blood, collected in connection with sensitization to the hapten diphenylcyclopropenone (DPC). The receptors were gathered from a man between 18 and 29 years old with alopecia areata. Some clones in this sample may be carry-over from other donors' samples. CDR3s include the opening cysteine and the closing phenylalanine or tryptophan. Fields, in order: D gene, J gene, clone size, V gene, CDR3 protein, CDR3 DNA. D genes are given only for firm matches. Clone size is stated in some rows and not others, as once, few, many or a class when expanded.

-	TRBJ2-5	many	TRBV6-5	CASSYTSGLETQYF	TGTGCCAGCAGTTATACTTCGGGGCTAGAGACCCAGTACTTC
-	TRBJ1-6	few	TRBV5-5	CASSSLPQGILSNNSPLHF	TGTGCCAGCAGCTCCCTACCGCAGGGGATCCTCAGTAATAATTCACCCCTCCACTTT
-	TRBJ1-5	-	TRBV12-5	CASGLVSDQPQHF	TGTGCTAGTGGTTTAGTATCTGATCAGCCCCAGCATTTT
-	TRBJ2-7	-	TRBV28	CASSSLVEQYF	TGTGCCAGCAGTTCCCTGGTCGAGCAGTACTTC
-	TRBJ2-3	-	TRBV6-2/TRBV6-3	CASSYFRLGADTQYF	TGTGCCAGCAGTTACTTTAGACTCGGAGCAGATACGCAGTATTTT
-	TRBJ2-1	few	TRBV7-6	CASSLAGMGGEQFF	TGTGCCAGCAGCTTAGCGGGTATGGGGGGTGAGCAGTTCTTC
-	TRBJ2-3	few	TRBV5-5	CASRLSTDTQYF	TGTGCCAGCAGACTGAGCACAGATACGCAGTATTTT
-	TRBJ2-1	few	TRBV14	CASSQGGGVDEQFF	TGTGCCAGCAGCCAAGGCGGCGGGGTAGATGAGCAGTTCTTC
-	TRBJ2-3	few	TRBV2	CASSEVRGTDTQYF	TGTGCCAGCAGTGAAGTCAGGGGCACAGATACGCAGTATTTT
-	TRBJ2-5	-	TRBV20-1	CSAGGEREQQETQYF	TGCAGTGCGGGCGGCGAAAGGGAACAACAAGAGACCCAGTACTTC
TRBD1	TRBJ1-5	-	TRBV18	CASSPATTGDQPQHF	TGTGCCAGCTCACCAGCTACAACAGGGGATCAGCCCCAGCATTTT
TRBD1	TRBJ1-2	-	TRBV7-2	CASSLRALRTGGTYGYTF	TGTGCCAGCAGCCTCCGGGCGCTGAGAACAGGGGGGACCTATGGCTACACCTTC
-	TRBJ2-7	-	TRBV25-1	CASSDWDNSYEQYF	TGTGCCAGCAGTGACTGGGACAATTCCTACGAGCAGTACTTC
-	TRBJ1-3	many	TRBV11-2	CASSFSSSGNTIYF	TGTGCCAGCAGCTTTTCGAGCTCTGGAAACACCATATATTTT
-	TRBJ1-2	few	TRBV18	CASSQDSGYTF	TGTGCCAGCTCTCAGGACTCTGGCTACACCTTC
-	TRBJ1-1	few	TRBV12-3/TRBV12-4	CASSLWGLRGLNTEAFF	TGTGCCAGCAGTTTATGGGGCTTGAGGGGACTGAACACTGAAGCTTTCTTT
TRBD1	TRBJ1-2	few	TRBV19	CASSLRDRGLFGYTF	TGTGCCAGTAGTCTACGGGACAGGGGGCTTTTTGGCTACACCTTC
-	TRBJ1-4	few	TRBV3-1	CASSQDLGNHEKLFF	TGTGCCAGCAGCCAAGATCTTGGGAACCATGAAAAACTGTTTTTT
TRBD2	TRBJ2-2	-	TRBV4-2	CASSPAGGAVGELFF	TGTGCCAGCAGCCCTGCCGGGGGGGCCGTCGGGGAGCTGTTTTTT
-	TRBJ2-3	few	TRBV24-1	CATSDSARRVDTDTQYF	TGTGCCACCAGTGATTCGGCCCGAAGGGTAGACACAGATACGCAGTATTTT
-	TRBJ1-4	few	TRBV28	CASSIPWGTTNEKLFF	TGTGCCAGCAGTATACCGTGGGGAACAACTAATGAAAAACTGTTTTTT
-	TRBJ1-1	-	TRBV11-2	CASTGQLGAFF	TGTGCCAGCACCGGTCAGTTAGGAGCTTTCTTT
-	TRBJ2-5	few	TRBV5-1	CASSLLGASLETQYF	TGCGCCAGCAGCTTACTGGGGGCTAGCTTGGAGACCCAGTACTTC
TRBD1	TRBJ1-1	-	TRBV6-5	CASTRQGGTAFF	TGTGCCAGCACTAGACAGGGAGGGACCGCTTTCTTT
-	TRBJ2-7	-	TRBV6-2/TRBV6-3	CASLAHPGTSYEQYF	TGTGCCAGCTTAGCGCACCCGGGAACATCCTACGAGCAGTACTTC
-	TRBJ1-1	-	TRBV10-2	CASRTLEGESFF	TGCGCCAGCAGAACGCTCGAGGGTGAATCTTTCTTT
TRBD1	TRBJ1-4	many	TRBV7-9	CASSLQTGLREKLFF	TGTGCCAGCAGCTTGCAGACAGGGTTGAGGGAAAAACTGTTTTTT
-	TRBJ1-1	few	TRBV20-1	CSARSLTGGVEAFF	TGCAGTGCTAGATCTCTGACGGGAGGTGTTGAAGCTTTCTTT
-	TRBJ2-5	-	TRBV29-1	CSSQQGRMETQYF	TGCAGCTCCCAACAGGGACGGATGGAGACCCAGTACTTC
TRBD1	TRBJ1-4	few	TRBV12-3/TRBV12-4	CASSFGTENEKLFF	TGTGCCAGCAGTTTCGGGACAGAGAATGAAAAACTGTTTTTT
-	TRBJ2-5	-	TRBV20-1	CSAQFGDQETQYF	TGCAGTGCTCAATTCGGGGACCAAGAGACCCAGTACTTC
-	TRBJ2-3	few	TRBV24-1	CATSDFTGGTDTQYF	TGTGCCACCAGTGATTTTACGGGGGGCACAGATACGCAGTATTTT
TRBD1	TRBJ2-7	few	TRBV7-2	CASRYTGAYEQYF	TGTGCCAGCAGATACACAGGGGCCTACGAGCAGTACTTC
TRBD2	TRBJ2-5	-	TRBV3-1	CASSLFSGGALETQYF	TGTGCCAGCAGCCTGTTCAGCGGGGGGGCCTTGGAGACCCAGTACTTC
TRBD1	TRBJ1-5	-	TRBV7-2	CASSPYRGGNQPQHF	TGTGCCAGCAGCCCCTACAGGGGCGGCAATCAGCCCCAGCATTTT
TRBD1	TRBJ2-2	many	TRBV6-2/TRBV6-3	CVTNRDRGTGELFF	TGTGTCACGAACCGGGACAGGGGGACCGGGGAGCTGTTTTTT
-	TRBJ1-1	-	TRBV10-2	CASRPGQNTEAFF	TGCGCCAGCAGGCCCGGACAGAACACTGAAGCTTTCTTT
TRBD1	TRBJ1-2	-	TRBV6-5	CASSYLSGTAYNYGYTF	TGTGCCAGCAGTTACCTCTCCGGGACAGCATATAACTATGGCTACACCTTC
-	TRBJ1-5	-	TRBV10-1	CASTIRGSGSNQPQHF	TGCGCCAGCACGATTAGGGGCTCCGGTAGCAATCAGCCCCAGCATTTT
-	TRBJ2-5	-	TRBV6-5	CASSYSIGTETQYF	TGTGCCAGCAGTTACTCGATCGGGACAGAGACCCAGTACTTC
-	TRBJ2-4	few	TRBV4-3	CASSQDHTGEGQNIQYF	TGCGCCAGCAGCCAAGATCATACAGGGGAGGGTCAAAACATTCAGTACTTC